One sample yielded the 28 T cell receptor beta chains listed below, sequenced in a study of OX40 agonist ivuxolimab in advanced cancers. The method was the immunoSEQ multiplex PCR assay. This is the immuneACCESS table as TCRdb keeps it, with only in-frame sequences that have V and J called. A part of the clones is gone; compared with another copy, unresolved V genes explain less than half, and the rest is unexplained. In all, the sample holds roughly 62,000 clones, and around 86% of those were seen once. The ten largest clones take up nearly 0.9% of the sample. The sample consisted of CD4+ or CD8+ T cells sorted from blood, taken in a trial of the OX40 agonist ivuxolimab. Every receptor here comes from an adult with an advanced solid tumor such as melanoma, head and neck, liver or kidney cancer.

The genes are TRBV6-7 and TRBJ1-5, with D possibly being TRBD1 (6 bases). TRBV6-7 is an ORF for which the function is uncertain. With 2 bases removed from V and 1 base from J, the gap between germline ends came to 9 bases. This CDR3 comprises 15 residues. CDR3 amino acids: CASSYGRGSNQPQHF. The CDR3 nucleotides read TGTGCCAGCAGTTACGGGAGGGGGAGCAATCAGCCCCAGCATTTT.

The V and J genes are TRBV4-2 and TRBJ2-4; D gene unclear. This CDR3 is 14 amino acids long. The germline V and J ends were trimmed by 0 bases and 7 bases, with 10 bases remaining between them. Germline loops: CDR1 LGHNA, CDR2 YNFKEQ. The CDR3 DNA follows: TGTGCCAGCAGCCAAGATCTGATGGGGAACATTCAGTACTTC. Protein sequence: CASSQDLMGNIQYF.

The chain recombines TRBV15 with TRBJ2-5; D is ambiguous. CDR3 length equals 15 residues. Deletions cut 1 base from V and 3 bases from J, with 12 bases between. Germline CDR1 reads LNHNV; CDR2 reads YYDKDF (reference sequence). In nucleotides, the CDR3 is TGTGCCACCAGCAGAGGTGGCACCACGGAAGAGACCCAGTACTTC. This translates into CATSRGGTTEETQYF.

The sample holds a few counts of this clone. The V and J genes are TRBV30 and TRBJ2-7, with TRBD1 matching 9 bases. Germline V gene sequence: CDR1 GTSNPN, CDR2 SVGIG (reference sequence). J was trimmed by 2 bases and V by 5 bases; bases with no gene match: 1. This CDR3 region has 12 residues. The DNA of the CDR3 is TGTGCCTGGGGGGACAGGGCCTACGAGCAGTACTTC. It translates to CAWGDRAYEQYF. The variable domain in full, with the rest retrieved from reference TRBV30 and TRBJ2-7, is SQTIHQWPATLVQPVGSPLSLECTVEGTSNPNLYWYRQAAGRGLQLLFYSVGIGQISSEVPQNLSASRPQDRQFILSSKKLLLSDSGFYLCAWGDRAYEQYFGPGTRLTVT.

DNA of the CDR3: TGTGCCACCAGCGAAAGCGACAGCTTCATCTCCTACGAGCAGTACTTC. Encoded protein: CATSESDSFISYEQYF. This chain links TRBV15 with TRBJ2-7, with D possibly matching TRBD1 (5 bases). The CDR3 is 16 amino acids. CDR1 is LNHNV, CDR2 YYDKDF, per germline (reference sequence). Trimming left V 5 bases short and J 0 bases short, with 17 bases between.

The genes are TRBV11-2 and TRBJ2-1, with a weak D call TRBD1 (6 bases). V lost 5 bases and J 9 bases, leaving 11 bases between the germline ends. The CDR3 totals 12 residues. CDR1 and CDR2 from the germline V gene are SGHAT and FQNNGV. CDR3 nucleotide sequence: TGTGCCAGCAGCCGCCAGGGGATTGAGCAGTTCTTC. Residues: CASSRQGIEQFF.

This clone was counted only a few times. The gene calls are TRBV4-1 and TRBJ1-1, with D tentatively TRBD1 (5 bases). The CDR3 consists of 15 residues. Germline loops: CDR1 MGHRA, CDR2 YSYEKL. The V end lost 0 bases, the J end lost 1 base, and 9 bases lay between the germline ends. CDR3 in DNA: TGCGCCAGCAGCCAAGAGGGACCCACGAACACTGAAGCTTTCTTT. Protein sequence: CASSQEGPTNTEAFF.

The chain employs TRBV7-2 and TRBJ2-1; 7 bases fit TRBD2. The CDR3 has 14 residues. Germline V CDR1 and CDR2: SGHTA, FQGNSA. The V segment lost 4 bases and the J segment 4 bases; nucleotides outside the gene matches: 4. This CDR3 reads CASSYGLGYNEQFF. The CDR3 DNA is TGTGCCAGCAGCTATGGACTAGGGTACAATGAGCAGTTCTTC.

CDR3 nucleotide sequence: TGTGCCAGCAGCTTATTCTTTCCGAGCTCCTACGAGCAGTACTTC. It translates to CASSLFFPSSYEQYF. The chain recombines TRBV7-2 with TRBJ2-7; no clear D gene. The V gene lost 2 bases and the J gene lost 0 bases, with 11 bases spanning the gap. Germline CDR1 reads SGHTA; CDR2 reads FQGNSA. The CDR3 extends over 15 amino acids.

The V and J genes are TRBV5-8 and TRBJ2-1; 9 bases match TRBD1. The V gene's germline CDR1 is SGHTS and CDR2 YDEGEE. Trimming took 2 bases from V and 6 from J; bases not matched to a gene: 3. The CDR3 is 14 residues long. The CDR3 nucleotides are TGTGCCAGCAGCTTCGGACAGGGGATCAATGAGCAGTTCTTC. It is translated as CASSFGQGINEQFF.

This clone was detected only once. The CDR3 DNA reads TGTGCCAGTAGTATGGGGGGCACAGCGAACACTGAAGCTTTCTTT. It encodes CASSMGGTANTEAFF. The chain links TRBV19 to TRBJ1-1; TRBD1 might be the D (6 bases). The CDR3 is 15 amino acids. Trimming stripped 3 bases from V and 1 base from J, with 12 bases between. In germline, CDR1 is LNHDA, CDR2 SQIVND (reference sequence).

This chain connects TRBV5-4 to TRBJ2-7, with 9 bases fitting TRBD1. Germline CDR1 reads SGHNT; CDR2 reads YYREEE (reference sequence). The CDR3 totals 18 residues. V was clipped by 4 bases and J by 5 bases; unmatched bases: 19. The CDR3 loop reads CASSDTGGWGTKVDEQYF. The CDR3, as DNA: TGTGCCAGCAGCGACACAGGGGGCTGGGGGACCAAGGTCGACGAGCAGTACTTC.

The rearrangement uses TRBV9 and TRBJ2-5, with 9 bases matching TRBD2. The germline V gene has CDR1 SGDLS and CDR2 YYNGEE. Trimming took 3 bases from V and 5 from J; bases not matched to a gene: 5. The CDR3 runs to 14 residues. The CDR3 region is CASSASGTTETQYF. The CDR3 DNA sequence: TGTGCCAGCAGCGCTAGCGGGACGACTGAGACCCAGTACTTC.

The CDR3 sequence is CASSLDLAGGRTGELFF. The CDR3 nucleotides are TGTGCCAGCAGCTTAGATCTAGCGGGAGGGAGAACCGGGGAGCTGTTTTTT. The chain joins TRBV11-2 to TRBJ2-2; TRBD2 matches at 12 bases. The junction had 4 bases not matched to a gene; V was cut back by 0 bases and J by 5 bases. This CDR3 is built from 17 residues. Germline assignment: CDR1 SGHAT and CDR2 FQNNGV.

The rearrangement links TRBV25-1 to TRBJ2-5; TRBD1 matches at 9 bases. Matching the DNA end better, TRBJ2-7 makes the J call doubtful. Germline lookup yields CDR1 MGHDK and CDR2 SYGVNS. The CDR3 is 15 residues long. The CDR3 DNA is TGTGCCAGCAGTGAATCGGGGACAGGGACCTACGAGCAGTACTTC. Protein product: CASSESGTGTYEQYF.

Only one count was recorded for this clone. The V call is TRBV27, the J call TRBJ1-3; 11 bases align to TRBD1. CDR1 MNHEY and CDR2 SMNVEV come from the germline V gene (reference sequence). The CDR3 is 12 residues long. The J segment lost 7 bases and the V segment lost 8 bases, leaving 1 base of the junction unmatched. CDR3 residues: CASGTGGNTIYF. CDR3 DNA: TGTGCCAGCGGGACAGGGGGTAACACCATATATTTT.

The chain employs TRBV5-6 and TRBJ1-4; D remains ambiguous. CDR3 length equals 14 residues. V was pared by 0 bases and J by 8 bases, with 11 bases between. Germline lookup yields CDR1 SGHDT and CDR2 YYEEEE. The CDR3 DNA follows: TGTGCCAGCAGCTTGGGGGCCAGAGGAGAAAAACTGTTTTTT. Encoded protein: CASSLGARGEKLFF.

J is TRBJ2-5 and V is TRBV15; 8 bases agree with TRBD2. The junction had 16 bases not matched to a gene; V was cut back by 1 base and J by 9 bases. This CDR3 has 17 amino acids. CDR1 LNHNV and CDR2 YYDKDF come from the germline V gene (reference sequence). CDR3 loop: CATSRGTATTAGVAQYF. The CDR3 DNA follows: TGTGCCACCAGCAGAGGGACAGCAACTACAGCGGGGGTGGCCCAGTACTTC.

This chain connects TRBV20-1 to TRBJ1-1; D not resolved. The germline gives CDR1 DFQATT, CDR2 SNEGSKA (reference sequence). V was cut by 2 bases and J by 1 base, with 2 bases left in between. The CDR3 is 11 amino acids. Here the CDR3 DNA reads TGCAGTGCTAGATCGAACACTGAAGCTTTCTTT. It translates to CSARSNTEAFF.

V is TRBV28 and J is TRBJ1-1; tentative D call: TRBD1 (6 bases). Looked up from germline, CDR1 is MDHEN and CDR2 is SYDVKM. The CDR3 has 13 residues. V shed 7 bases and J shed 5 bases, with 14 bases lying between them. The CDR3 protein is CASIEQGGTEAFF. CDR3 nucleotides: TGTGCCAGCATTGAACAGGGAGGGACTGAAGCTTTCTTT.

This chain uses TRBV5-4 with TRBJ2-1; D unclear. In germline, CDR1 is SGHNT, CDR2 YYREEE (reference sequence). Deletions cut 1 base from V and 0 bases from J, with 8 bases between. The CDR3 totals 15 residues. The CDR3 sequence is CASSLRRSSYNEQFF. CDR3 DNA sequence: TGTGCCAGCAGCTTGAGGCGCAGCTCCTACAATGAGCAGTTCTTC.

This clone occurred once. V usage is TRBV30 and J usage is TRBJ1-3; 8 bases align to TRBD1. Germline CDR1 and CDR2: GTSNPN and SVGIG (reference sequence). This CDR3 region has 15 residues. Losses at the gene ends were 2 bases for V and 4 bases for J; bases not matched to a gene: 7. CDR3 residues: CAWSKRGQAGNTIYF. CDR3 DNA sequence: TGTGCCTGGAGTAAAAGGGGACAGGCAGGAAACACCATATATTTT.

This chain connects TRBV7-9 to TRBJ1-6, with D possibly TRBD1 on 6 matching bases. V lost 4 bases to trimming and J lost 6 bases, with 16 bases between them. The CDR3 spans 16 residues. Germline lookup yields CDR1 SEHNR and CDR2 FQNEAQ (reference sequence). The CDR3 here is CASSSILQGFNSPLHF. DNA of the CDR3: TGTGCCAGCAGCTCCATCTTGCAGGGGTTTAATTCACCCCTCCACTTT.

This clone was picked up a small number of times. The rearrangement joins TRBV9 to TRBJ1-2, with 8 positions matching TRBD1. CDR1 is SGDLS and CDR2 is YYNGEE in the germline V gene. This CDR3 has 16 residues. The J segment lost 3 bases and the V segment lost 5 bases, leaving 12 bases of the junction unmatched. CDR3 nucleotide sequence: TGTGCCAGCAGACCCCCCCTCAGGGGGCTCGACTATGGCTACACCTTC. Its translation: CASRPPLRGLDYGYTF.

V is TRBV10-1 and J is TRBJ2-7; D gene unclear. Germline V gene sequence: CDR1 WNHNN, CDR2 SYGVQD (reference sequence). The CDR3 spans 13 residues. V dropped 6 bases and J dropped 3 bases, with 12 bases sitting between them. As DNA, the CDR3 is TGCGCCAGCAGGGTGGGCACCGGCTACGAGCAGTACTTC. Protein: CASRVGTGYEQYF.

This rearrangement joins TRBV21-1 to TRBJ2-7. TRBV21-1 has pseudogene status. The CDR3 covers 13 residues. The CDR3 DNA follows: TGTGCCAGCAGCCCAGACGGTTCCTACGAGCAGTACTTC. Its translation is CASSPDGSYEQYF.

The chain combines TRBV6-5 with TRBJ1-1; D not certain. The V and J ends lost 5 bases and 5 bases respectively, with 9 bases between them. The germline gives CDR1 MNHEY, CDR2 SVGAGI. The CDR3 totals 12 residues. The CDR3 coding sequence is TGTGCCAGCAGTAAATGGGGAACTGAAGCTTTCTTT. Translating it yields CASSKWGTEAFF.

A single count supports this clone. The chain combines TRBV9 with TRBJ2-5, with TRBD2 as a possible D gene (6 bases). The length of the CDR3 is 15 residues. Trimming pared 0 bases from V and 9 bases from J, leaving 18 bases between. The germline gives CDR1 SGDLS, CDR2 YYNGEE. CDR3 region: CASSVGGELSWSQYF. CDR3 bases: TGTGCCAGCAGCGTAGGGGGGGAGCTCTCTTGGTCCCAGTACTTC.